A selection of T cell receptor beta chains follows, all from one sample in a study of T cell changes during pregnancy in multiple sclerosis. The assay was immunoSEQ multiplex PCR, and TCRdb's table has in-frame clones only and misses some. The sample lists 70,000 to 85,000 clones, around 90% occurring once. The specimen comprised peripheral blood, sampled before pregnancy. Every receptor here comes from a female donor with multiple sclerosis, enrolled in a pregnancy study. CDR3s include the opening cysteine and the closing phenylalanine or tryptophan. Each record gives: J gene, D gene, V gene, clone size, CDR3 DNA, CDR3 protein. D genes are given only for firm matches. Clone sizes are given selectively: once, few, many, or a class where the clone is expanded.

J gene: TRBJ2-3; D gene: TRBD1; V gene: TRBV7-8; clone size: -; CDR3 DNA: TGTGCCAGCAGCCCCCGGACAGGGGGTGCAGATACGCAGTATTTT; CDR3 protein: CASSPRTGGADTQYF
J gene: TRBJ1-1; D gene: -; V gene: TRBV11-2; clone size: -; CDR3 DNA: TGTGCCAGCAGCTTGGAGAGGGCTGAAGCTTTCTTT; CDR3 protein: CASSLERAEAFF
J gene: TRBJ1-4; D gene: -; V gene: TRBV13; clone size: -; CDR3 DNA: TGTGCCAGCAGCTTAGGACAGAACCCAACTAATGAAAAACTGTTTTTT; CDR3 protein: CASSLGQNPTNEKLFF
J gene: TRBJ1-2; D gene: -; V gene: TRBV4-1; clone size: -; CDR3 DNA: TGCGCCAGCAGCCAAGAAGCAAGAGCTAACTATGGCTACACCTTC; CDR3 protein: CASSQEARANYGYTF
J gene: TRBJ2-1; D gene: TRBD2; V gene: TRBV4-1; clone size: -; CDR3 DNA: TGCGCCAGCAGCCACACGAGCGGGGGGGCATATGAGCAGTTCTTC; CDR3 protein: CASSHTSGGAYEQFF
J gene: TRBJ2-1; D gene: -; V gene: TRBV6-5; clone size: -; CDR3 DNA: TGTGCCAGCAGTTACTCGGGAGACAAGTACAATGAGCAGTTCTTC; CDR3 protein: CASSYSGDKYNEQFF
J gene: TRBJ2-7; D gene: -; V gene: TRBV18; clone size: -; CDR3 DNA: TGTGCCAGCTCGGGGCCGGACCCAAATTCCTACGAGCAGTACTTC; CDR3 protein: CASSGPDPNSYEQYF
J gene: TRBJ2-7; D gene: -; V gene: TRBV7-9; clone size: once; CDR3 DNA: TGTGCCAGCAGCTTAGTAGGCCAGGGTTACGAGCAGTACTTC; CDR3 protein: CASSLVGQGYEQYF
J gene: TRBJ1-1; D gene: TRBD1; V gene: TRBV5-4; clone size: -; CDR3 DNA: TGTGCCAGCAGCTTTCCACTAGGACAGGGAGGGACTGAAGCTTTCTTT; CDR3 protein: CASSFPLGQGGTEAFF
J gene: TRBJ2-3; D gene: TRBD2; V gene: TRBV18; clone size: -; CDR3 DNA: TGTGCCAGCTCACCGCGGGGGGGCTTCACAGATACGCAGTATTTT; CDR3 protein: CASSPRGGFTDTQYF
J gene: TRBJ1-1; D gene: -; V gene: TRBV6-1; clone size: -; CDR3 DNA: TGTGCCAGCAGTGTCCAGGACGGTGGCGGGGGGGACACTGAAGCTTTCTTT; CDR3 protein: CASSVQDGGGGDTEAFF